A selection of T cell receptor beta chains follows, all from one sample in a study of blood T cell repertoires in COVID-19. Here immunoSEQ multiplex PCR was the method, and the copy in TCRdb shows in-frame clones only, minus some. The sample lists under 300,000 clones, nearly 90% occurring once. The specimen sequenced was peripheral blood. The receptors were gathered from a woman aged 40-49 years who had recovered from COVID-19. The conserved cysteine and the conserved F or W are not part of the CDR3 here.

TRBJ2-7 | TRBV12-3/TRBV12-4 | ASRRQIPYEQY
TRBJ1-4 | TRBV6-5 | ASEGQSYNEKLF
TRBJ2-2 | TRBV25-1 | ASSDPTGGANTGELF
TRBJ1-3 | TRBV4-2 | ASLDIGNTIY
TRBJ2-1 | TRBV20-1 | SASYTPGLGGNEQF
TRBJ2-7 | TRBV6-5 | ASSYYRDSYEQY
TRBJ1-5 | TRBV11-2 | ASSLDIIGNQPQH
TRBJ1-6 | TRBV2 | ASRGPGTGTSPLH
TRBJ1-2 | TRBV29-1 | SVDGTTNYGYT
TRBJ1-4 | TRBV7-9 | ASTSWGYEKLF
TRBJ2-5 | TRBV5-1 | ASSPRPGLAGETQY
TRBJ1-1 | TRBV4-3 | ASSQDGGAGLLNTEAF
TRBJ2-1 | TRBV7-8 | ASSPGGDWSYNEQF
TRBJ1-6 | TRBV19 | ASSDLAGASSSPLH
TRBJ1-3 | TRBV7-2 | ASSFSGVGNTIY
TRBJ2-4 | TRBV29-1 | SVGTGGKNIQY
TRBJ2-7 | TRBV15 | ATSRRAGGPYEQY
TRBJ1-3 | TRBV13 | ASSVGQGAVGNTIY
TRBJ2-5 | TRBV28 | ASSPRGGPQETQY
TRBJ2-7 | TRBV2 | ASSELSAPLNYEQY
TRBJ2-1 | TRBV4-2 | ASSQELAGGPFDEQF
TRBJ2-2 | TRBV9 | ASSRGVANTGELF
TRBJ2-5 | TRBV7-2 | ASSLAHGGETQY
TRBJ1-4 | TRBV6-5 | ASSPGQGINEKLF
TRBJ2-1 | TRBV27 | ASSLFKGPGGYNEQF
TRBJ2-1 | TRBV7-9 | ASSLGAGNSYNEQF
TRBJ1-5 | TRBV6-2/TRBV6-3 | ASSDGQGANSNQPQH
TRBJ1-2 | TRBV28 | ASSFQTGRNGYT
TRBJ2-3 | TRBV13 | ASSLTSGSTDTQY
TRBJ2-7 | TRBV2 | ASSIEDNSYEQY
TRBJ2-2 | TRBV2 | ASRVPGELF
TRBJ1-6 | TRBV3-1/TRBV3-2 | ASSQGDRDNSPLH
TRBJ1-1 | TRBV7-9 | ASSRGQGARVNTEAF
TRBJ1-1 | TRBV19 | ATQNNRGTEAF
TRBJ2-3 | TRBV7-9 | ASSAGTSARTDTQY
TRBJ2-5 | TRBV7-2 | ASSLVIAGSPETQY
TRBJ1-2 | TRBV14 | ASSLPQAETGYT
TRBJ2-1 | TRBV9 | ASSVAVFAYNEQF
TRBJ2-7 | TRBV11-2 | ASSFSRGTAGDEQY
TRBJ2-7 | TRBV11-2 | ASSLDLGNYEQY
TRBJ2-1 | TRBV5-1 | ASTFWTSGNEQF
TRBJ1-1 | TRBV7-2 | ASSPRTTGPTEAF